The 5 T cell receptor beta chains below were found in one sample sequenced in a study of blood T cells in healthy people across ages. PCR was performed a second time for about 7 to 11 cycles using a sample-barcoded 5' primer and a J-beta primer mix. TCRdb independently ran MiXCR on the 5' RACE reads; one entry per CDR3 protein. Of about 780,000 distinct CDR3 sequences listed, around half are singletons. The source material was blood. The receptors shown here come from a man aged 80 or over in good health.

The sample holds a few counts of this clonotype. This rearrangement joins TRBV20-1 to TRBJ2-3, with D unresolved. The germline gives CDR1 DFQATT, CDR2 SNEGSKA (reference sequence). The length of the CDR3 is 12 residues. The V end was cut by 6 bases, the J end by 2 bases, with 9 bases between. The CDR3 protein is CSAAGPTDTQYF. The CDR3 coding sequence is TGCAGTGCCGCCGGACCCACAGATACGCAGTATTTT.

This chain joins TRBV28 and TRBJ2-1; the D call may be TRBD1 or TRBD2 (6 bases each). This CDR3 region has 16 residues. Trimming left V 3 bases short and J 7 bases short, with 19 bases between. In germline, CDR1 is MDHEN, CDR2 SYDVKM. The CDR3 protein is CASSLKGGLKSNEQFF. Written as DNA, the CDR3 is TGTGCCAGCAGTTTGAAGGGGGGCCTTAAGAGTAATGAGCAGTTCTTC.

This chain uses TRBV2 with TRBJ2-5; unclear D gene. Germline V gene data show CDR1 as SNHLY and CDR2 as FYNNEI. V gave up 9 bases and J gave up 1 base, with 15 bases separating them. The CDR3 is made up of 14 amino acids. The CDR3 DNA follows: TGTGCCAGTAGGTGGACGGAAATCCAAGAGACCCAGTACTTC. Protein product: CASRWTEIQETQYF.

This clonotype came up many times. The rearrangement joins TRBV10-3 to TRBJ2-5; maybe TRBD2 (6 bases). Germline CDR1 ENHRY, CDR2 SYGVKD. V lost 3 bases and J lost 6, with 14 bases in between. This CDR3 comprises 14 residues. The CDR3 sequence is CAISDVGEEKTQYF. CDR3 bases: TGTGCCATCAGTGATGTGGGGGAGGAAAAGACCCAGTACTTC.

V and J are TRBV5-1 and TRBJ2-7; 9 bases align to TRBD1. CDR1 is SGHRS and CDR2 is YFSETQ in the germline V gene. After removal of 3 bases from V and 4 bases from J, the junction contained 11 bases not matched to a gene. The CDR3 loop spans 16 amino acids. The CDR3 region is CASSSDSRDRDYEQYF. The CDR3 bases are TGCGCCAGCAGCTCCGACTCCCGGGACAGGGATTACGAGCAGTACTTC.